This TCR beta chain was identified during a study of CD8 T cells in Susac syndrome. Study context: The Susac syndrome patients that were sequenced included roughly 6 with active disease and fewer than 10 in remission.

The RNA, 0.5 to 1 ug, was put through reverse transcription using random hexamers. The immunoSEQ assay covered 54 Vbeta and 13 Jbeta segments for CDR3. TCRdb redid the calling of the immunoSEQ multiplex PCR reads with MiXCR, one entry per CDR3 protein. Found here are 130,000 or so distinct CDR3 sequences, 95% to 96% of them singletons; the top ten hold 0.12% to 0.15%. CDR1 and CDR2 from the germline V gene are MNHNY and SVGAGI (reference sequence). The CDR3 sequence is 12 residues long. V was trimmed by 2 bases and J by 7 bases, leaving 8 bases between them. The rearrangement links TRBV6-6 to TRBJ1-1, with D perhaps matching TRBD1 (5 bases). Sequencing input: CD4+ T cells from PBMCs. This TCR was sampled from a human donor with Susac syndrome. DNA of the CDR3: TGTGCCAGCAGTTACGAGCAGGGTGAAGCTTTCTTT. Its translation: CASSYEQGEAFF.